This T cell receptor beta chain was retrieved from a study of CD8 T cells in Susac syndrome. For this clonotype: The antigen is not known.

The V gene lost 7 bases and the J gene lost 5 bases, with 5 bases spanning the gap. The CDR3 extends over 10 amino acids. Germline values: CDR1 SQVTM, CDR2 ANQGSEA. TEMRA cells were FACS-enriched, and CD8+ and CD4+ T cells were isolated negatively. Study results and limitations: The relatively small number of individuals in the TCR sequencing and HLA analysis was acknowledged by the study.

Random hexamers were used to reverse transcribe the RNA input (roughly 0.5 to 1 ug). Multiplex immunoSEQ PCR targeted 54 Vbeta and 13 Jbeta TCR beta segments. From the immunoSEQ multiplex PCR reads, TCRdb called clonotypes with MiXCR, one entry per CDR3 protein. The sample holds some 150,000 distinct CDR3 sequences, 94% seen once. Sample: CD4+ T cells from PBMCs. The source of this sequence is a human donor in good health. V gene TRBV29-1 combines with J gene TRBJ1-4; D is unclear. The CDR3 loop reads CSGWNEKLFF. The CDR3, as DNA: TGCAGCGGATGGAATGAAAAACTGTTTTTT.